Here is one TCR beta chain with its context. Its antigen remains unknown. The assay was immunoSEQ multiplex PCR, and TCRdb's table has in-frame clones only and misses some. In the table there are tens of thousands of clones, roughly 90% of which are singletons. V lost 3 bases to trimming and J lost 6 bases, with 7 bases between them. Germline loops: CDR1 LGHNA, CDR2 YNFKEQ. The CDR3 runs 12 residues. This sample stems from a study of chemoradiotherapy in HPV16-positive cancers. Study details: Candidate HPV-specific clones and shared TCR motifs came from a couple of HPV16-positive patients.

Repertoires were sampled repeatedly during chemoradiotherapy. Study-wide results and limits: HPV-responsive T-cell expansion during chemoradiotherapy was linked to improved recurrence-free survival in HPV16-positive patients. Functional assays defining HPV-specific T cells used only a couple of HPV16-positive patients.

This sequence originates from a human donor with HPV-associated anogenital cancer. The sample here was blood, taken from a patient who underwent chemoradiotherapy. The chain recombines TRBV4-2 with TRBJ2-3, with D possibly matching TRBD2 (6 bases). This CDR3 is CASSQGRDTQYF. As DNA, the CDR3 is TGTGCCAGCAGCCAGGGGAGGGATACGCAGTATTTT.